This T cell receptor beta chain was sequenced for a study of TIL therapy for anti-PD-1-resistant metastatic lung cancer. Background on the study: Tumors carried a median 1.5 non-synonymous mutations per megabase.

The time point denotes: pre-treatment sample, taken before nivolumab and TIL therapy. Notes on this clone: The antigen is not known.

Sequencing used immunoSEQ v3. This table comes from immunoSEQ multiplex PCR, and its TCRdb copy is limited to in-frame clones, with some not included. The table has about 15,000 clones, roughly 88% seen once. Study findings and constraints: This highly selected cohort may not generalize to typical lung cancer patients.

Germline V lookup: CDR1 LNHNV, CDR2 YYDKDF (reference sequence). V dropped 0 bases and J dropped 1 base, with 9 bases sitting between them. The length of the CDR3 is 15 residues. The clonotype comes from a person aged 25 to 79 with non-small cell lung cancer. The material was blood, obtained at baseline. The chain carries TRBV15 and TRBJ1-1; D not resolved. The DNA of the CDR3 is TGTGCCACCAGCAGAGATCTGGGTACGAACACTGAAGCTTTCTTT. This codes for CATSRDLGTNTEAFF.